Below are 32 T cell receptor beta chains sequenced from a single sample in a study of T cells after yellow fever vaccination. Using its own MiXCR run on the 5' RACE reads, TCRdb lists one record per CDR3 protein. The sample yields some 340,000 distinct CDR3 sequences, about 10% seen once. The source was CD4+ T cells sorted from PBMCs, collected 45 days after the yellow fever booster vaccination. These receptors came from a man younger than 35 who received the YFV17D yellow fever vaccine.

This chain links TRBV7-2 with TRBJ2-3, with D maybe TRBD1 (6 bases). This CDR3 region has 19 residues. V lost 3 bases, J lost 2 bases, and 24 bases lay in between. Germline CDR1 and CDR2: SGHTA and FQGNSA. The CDR3 region has the DNA TGTGCCAGCAGCTTGGGACAAAGACGCTCGACGGTGTTCACAGATACGCAGTATTTT. Its translation: CASSLGQRRSTVFTDTQYF.

This clonotype showed up just a few times. The chain combines TRBV20-1 with TRBJ1-1; D remains unclear. With 2 bases removed from V and 5 bases from J, the gap between germline ends came to 21 bases. The CDR3 consists of 16 residues. CDR1 and CDR2 (germline): DFQATT, SNEGSKA (reference sequence). Here the CDR3 DNA reads TGCAGTGCTAGACCCGTGGTAGCAGCAACAAAAACTGAAGCTTTCTTT. This sequence encodes CSARPVVAATKTEAFF.

This clonotype was found a few times. This chain joins TRBV29-1 and TRBJ1-1; TRBD1 matches at 8 bases. Germline V gene sequence: CDR1 SQVTM, CDR2 ANQGSEA. The CDR3 runs to 12 residues. With 7 bases clipped from V and 3 bases from J, the junction kept 4 bases outside the gene matches. The CDR3 DNA sequence: TGCAGCGCAGGGGGCGCGGACACTGAAGCTTTCTTT. Amino acid sequence: CSAGGADTEAFF.

This clonotype was seen only a few times. The chain carries TRBV5-4 and TRBJ1-1; D uncertain. V lost 1 base to trimming and J lost 0 bases, with 10 bases between them. The CDR3 runs to 15 residues. The germline V gene has CDR1 SGHNT and CDR2 YYREEE (reference sequence). The CDR3 DNA sequence: TGTGCCAGCAGCTTGTCATCGCCGATGAACACTGAAGCTTTCTTT. Translating gives CASSLSSPMNTEAFF. Full variable domain (outside the CDR3, taken from reference TRBV5-4 and TRBJ1-1): ETGVTQSPTHLIKTRGQQVTLRCSSQSGHNTVSWYQQALGQGPQFIFQYYREEENGRGNFPPRFSGLQFPNYSSELNVNALELDDSALYLCASSLSSPMNTEAFFGQGTRLTVV.

V and J are TRBV29-1 and TRBJ2-5; D ambiguous. Germline CDR1 SQVTM, CDR2 ANQGSEA. The CDR3 runs to 13 residues. Trimming took off 3 bases at V and 5 bases at J, with 13 bases between the two ends. The CDR3 region is CSVEFGKRETQYF. The CDR3 DNA sequence: TGCAGCGTTGAGTTCGGTAAACGGGAGACCCAGTACTTC.

The V call is TRBV30, the J call TRBJ1-5; a weak D match, TRBD1 (5 bases). CDR3 length equals 17 residues. Germline values: CDR1 GTSNPN, CDR2 SVGIG (reference sequence). Trimming pared 2 bases from V and 0 bases from J, leaving 17 bases between. CDR3 nucleotides: TGTGCCTGGAGTCCACGGGGGGGGTACCTTAGCAATCAGCCCCAGCATTTT. Translating gives CAWSPRGGYLSNQPQHF.

The chain carries TRBV7-9 and TRBJ1-2; D perhaps matches TRBD1 (6 bases). CDR3 length: 15 amino acids. The V gene lost 4 bases and the J gene lost 6 bases, with 18 bases spanning the gap. Germline V gene data show CDR1 as SEHNR and CDR2 as FQNEAQ (reference sequence). For the CDR3, the DNA is TGTGCCAGCAGCTCTCCTGAGCAGGGGATAGATGGCTACACCTTC. This encodes CASSSPEQGIDGYTF.

The sample holds a few counts of this clonotype. This chain connects TRBV6-6 to TRBJ2-3, with 8 nucleotides matching TRBD1. CDR3 size: 14 residues. The ends lost 10 bases at V and 4 bases at J; junction bases unmatched: 10. The V gene's germline CDR1 is MNHNY and CDR2 SVGAGI (reference sequence). CDR3 nucleotides: TGTGCCACCAATCCGGGACAGGCCCCAGATACGCAGTATTTT. This sequence encodes CATNPGQAPDTQYF.

This clonotype was found a few times. V is TRBV3-1 and J is TRBJ2-1; D is unclear. The CDR3 totals 13 residues. The germline V gene encodes CDR1 LGHDT and CDR2 YNNKEL (reference sequence). The germline V and J ends were trimmed by 4 bases and 13 bases, with 17 bases remaining between them. CDR3 in amino acids: CASSRSVKKVQFF. In DNA, the CDR3 is TGTGCCAGCAGCCGATCAGTCAAGAAAGTTCAGTTCTTC.

This clonotype has only a few counts. The chain uses TRBV4-2 and TRBJ1-2, with D hard to call. This CDR3 has 13 amino acids. V was clipped by 0 bases and J by 1 base, with 3 bases between them. Per germline, CDR1 LGHNA and CDR2 YNFKEQ. The CDR3 DNA reads as TGTGCCAGCAGCCAAGAGGGTAACTATGGCTACACCTTC. Amino acids: CASSQEGNYGYTF.

In this sample, this clonotype turned up a few times. This chain links TRBV5-1 with TRBJ2-3; 8 bases agree with TRBD1. Germline CDR1 reads SGHRS; CDR2 reads YFSETQ. The CDR3 has 18 residues. V trimming: 0 bases; J trimming: 6 bases; junction bases outside the gene matches: 15. The CDR3 protein is CASSLERNRGWTGDTQYF. In nucleotides, the CDR3 is TGCGCCAGCAGCTTGGAACGTAACAGGGGATGGACAGGGGATACGCAGTATTTT.

This clonotype showed up just a few times. The V and J genes are TRBV6-5 and TRBJ1-2, with TRBD1 matching 9 bases. This CDR3 is 14 amino acids long. V shed 5 bases, J shed 8 bases, and the junction held 9 bases outside the gene matches. Germline V gene data show CDR1 as MNHEY and CDR2 as SVGAGI. CDR3 in amino acids: CASSRTGDSYGYTF. In nucleotides, the CDR3 is TGTGCCAGCAGTAGGACAGGGGACAGTTACGGCTACACCTTC.

A few counts support this clonotype. The rearrangement uses TRBV7-2 and TRBJ2-3; no firm D call. The germline V gene has CDR1 SGHTA and CDR2 FQGNSA. This CDR3 region has 13 residues. V dropped 4 bases and J dropped 6 bases, with 11 bases sitting between them. In nucleotides, the CDR3 is TGTGCCAGCAGCTCAGCAAAGGCGGATACGCAGTATTTT. Its protein is CASSSAKADTQYF.

This clonotype was seen repeatedly, ten times or more. CDR3 region: CAISPGTGVGATEAFF. CDR3 DNA: TGTGCCATCAGTCCCGGGACAGGGGTAGGAGCCACTGAAGCTTTCTTT. This sequence joins TRBV10-3 and TRBJ1-1; 10 nucleotides line up with TRBD1. Germline assignment: CDR1 ENHRY and CDR2 SYGVKD. With 5 bases clipped from V and 4 bases from J, the junction kept 10 bases outside the gene matches. This CDR3 has 16 residues.

This chain uses TRBV5-1 with TRBJ2-7, with 7 bases identical to TRBD1. V lost 0 bases to trimming and J lost 3 bases; unmatched junction nucleotides: 3. This CDR3 region has 14 residues. In germline, CDR1 is SGHRS, CDR2 YFSETQ. The CDR3: CASSLDAGGYEQYF. In nucleotides, the CDR3 is TGCGCCAGCAGCTTGGACGCAGGGGGCTACGAGCAGTACTTC. The full variable domain, completed using reference TRBV5-1 and TRBJ2-7, is KAGVTQTPRYLIKTRGQQVTLSCSPISGHRSVSWYQQTPGQGLQFLFEYFSETQRNKGNFPGRFSGRQFSNSRSEMNVSTLELGDSALYLCASSLDAGGYEQYFGPGTRLTVT.

This chain links TRBV10-1 with TRBJ2-1; maybe TRBD1 (6 bases). The V end was cut by 2 bases, the J end by 3 bases, with 14 bases between. Germline V lookup: CDR1 WNHNN, CDR2 SYGVQD (reference sequence). The CDR3 is 16 residues long. The CDR3 DNA sequence: TGCGCCAGCAGTGAGGCAACAGGGCGCAGCTACAATGAGCAGTTCTTC. Translated: CASSEATGRSYNEQFF.

This clonotype was seen more than once but under ten times. The V call is TRBV7-6, the J call TRBJ1-2; D gene ambiguous. This CDR3 contains 16 residues. Germline CDR1 SGHVS, CDR2 FNYEAQ. Trimming pared 1 base from V and 4 bases from J, leaving 16 bases between. The CDR3 reads CASSLDGRAGTYGYTF. CDR3 nucleotides: TGTGCCAGCAGCTTAGACGGTCGGGCAGGAACCTATGGCTACACCTTC.

The rearrangement joins TRBV4-3 to TRBJ2-2; D is possibly TRBD1 (6 bases). Germline lookup yields CDR1 LGHNA and CDR2 YSLEER. CDR3 length equals 15 residues. V lost 0 bases to trimming and J lost 2 bases, with 7 bases between them. CDR3 sequence (DNA): TGCGCCAGCAGCCAAGAGGGACAAAACACCGGGGAGCTGTTTTTT. Translation: CASSQEGQNTGELFF.

This clonotype occurred many times. The chain recombines TRBV5-1 with TRBJ2-1; D possibly uses TRBD1 or TRBD2 (5 bases each). Trimming left V 4 bases short and J 7 bases short, with 12 bases between. Germline loops: CDR1 SGHRS, CDR2 YFSETQ. This CDR3 spans 13 amino acids. CDR3 sequence (DNA): TGCGCCAGCAGCACGGACTGGGGGAATGAGCAGTTCTTC. The encoded protein is CASSTDWGNEQFF.

In its sample, this clonotype was seen a few times. This chain joins TRBV20-1 and TRBJ2-7, with a tentative D call TRBD2 (5 bases). Per germline, CDR1 DFQATT and CDR2 SNEGSKA (reference sequence). The CDR3 spans 12 residues. V dropped 4 bases and J dropped 3 bases, with 10 bases sitting between them. The CDR3 region is CSATFGVYEQYF. CDR3 in DNA: TGCAGTGCTACCTTCGGGGTCTACGAGCAGTACTTC.

The sample holds a few counts of this clonotype. The rearrangement joins TRBV6-5 to TRBJ1-6; tentatively, D is TRBD1 (5 bases). From germline, CDR1 is MNHEY and CDR2 SVGAGI. Deletions cut 6 bases from V and 0 bases from J, with 12 bases between. This CDR3 has 16 amino acids. The chain's CDR3 is CASRPWGSSYNSPLHF. DNA for the CDR3: TGTGCCAGCAGACCCTGGGGGAGCTCCTATAATTCACCCCTCCACTTT.

The table lists this clonotype with a few counts. The chain uses TRBV5-1 and TRBJ2-1, with a weak D call TRBD2 (6 bases). Germline V gene data show CDR1 as SGHRS and CDR2 as YFSETQ. The V and J ends lost 0 bases and 10 bases respectively, with 17 bases between them. There are 15 residues in the CDR3. The CDR3 DNA reads as TGCGCCAGCAGCTTGGAACCAGCGGGCCAAGGAGAGCAGTTCTTC. Its protein is CASSLEPAGQGEQFF.

This clonotype was found a few times. The CDR3 sequence is CASSLDPSYTGELFF. In nucleotides, the CDR3 is TGCGCCAGCAGCTTGGATCCGAGCTACACCGGGGAGCTGTTTTTT. This chain joins TRBV5-1 and TRBJ2-2; D unresolved. With 0 bases removed from V and 3 bases from J, the gap between germline ends came to 9 bases. This CDR3 is built from 15 residues. Germline CDR1 reads SGHRS; CDR2 reads YFSETQ.

The chain couples TRBV19 to TRBJ2-4; 12 bases match TRBD1. The germline CDR1 and CDR2 sequences are LNHDA and SQIVND (reference sequence). The CDR3 loop spans 14 amino acids. V gave up 6 bases and J gave up 7 bases; unmatched junction bases: 4. The CDR3 is CASSGTGGGNIQYF. DNA for the CDR3: TGTGCCAGTAGCGGGACAGGGGGCGGGAACATTCAGTACTTC.

The CDR3 is CASSSRLGQETQYF. The CDR3 coding sequence is TGTGCCAGCAGCTCAAGATTGGGGCAAGAGACCCAGTACTTC. J is TRBJ2-5 and V is TRBV7-8, with D uncertain. The CDR3 has 14 residues. Trimming shortened V by 4 bases and J by 2 bases, and 11 bases separated the two germline ends. Germline assignment: CDR1 SGHVS and CDR2 FQNEAQ.

With regard to this clonotype: A single base separates this from a much larger clone, so it may be a read error. This sequence joins TRBV5-4 and TRBJ2-5, with TRBD2 as a possible D gene (5 bases). Germline V lookup: CDR1 SGHNT, CDR2 YYREEE (reference sequence). The CDR3 totals 15 residues. Deletions cut 0 bases from V and 3 bases from J, with 12 bases between. The CDR3 region is CASSLGGSRKETQYF. The CDR3 nucleotides are TGTGCCAGCAGCTTGGGCGGGTCCCGGAAAGAGACCCAGTACTTC.

This clonotype was seen only a few times. The J gene is TRBJ2-7, the V gene TRBV5-1; 9 bases align to TRBD1. The V gene's germline CDR1 is SGHRS and CDR2 YFSETQ. V lost 4 bases to trimming and J lost 6 bases; unmatched junction nucleotides: 5. This CDR3 is 13 amino acids long. The CDR3: CASSSGQGFEQYF. The DNA for the CDR3 is TGCGCCAGCAGCAGTGGACAGGGGTTCGAGCAGTACTTC.

This clonotype has only a few counts. An end of the junction differs from the germline gene, which may be a read error. This chain links TRBV7-7 with TRBJ2-3; 7 bases line up with TRBD1. The CDR3 totals 15 residues. Per the germline V gene, CDR1 is SSHAT and CDR2 is FNYEAQ (reference sequence). DNA of the CDR3: TGTGCTAGCAGCTTAGGGGGCGGGTCCGCAGATACGCAGTATTTT. It yields the protein CASSLGGGSADTQYF.

This clonotype occurred a few times. The chain has TRBV18 and TRBJ1-4, with D hard to call. Between the trimmed V and J ends, which lost 2 bases and 6 bases, there was a span of 10 bases. This CDR3 spans 14 amino acids. Germline V gene data show CDR1 as KGHSH and CDR2 as LQKENI. As DNA, the CDR3 is TGTGCCAGCTCACCATATACCGGGGATGAAAAACTGTTTTTT. It yields the protein CASSPYTGDEKLFF.

V gene TRBV18 combines with J gene TRBJ1-1; no firm D call. Germline lookup yields CDR1 KGHSH and CDR2 LQKENI. V was trimmed by 0 bases and J by 0 bases, leaving 8 bases between them. The CDR3 extends over 15 amino acids. CDR3 amino acids: CASSPPMGMNTEAFF. Written as DNA, the CDR3 is TGTGCCAGCTCACCACCGATGGGAATGAACACTGAAGCTTTCTTT.

This clonotype was counted between two and nine times. V gene TRBV28 combines with J gene TRBJ2-1; the match to TRBD2 covers 7 bases. The ends lost 2 bases at V and 9 bases at J; junction bases unmatched: 10. Germline V lookup: CDR1 MDHEN, CDR2 SYDVKM. There are 15 residues in the CDR3. CDR3 coding DNA: TGTGCCAGCAGTTTACCCGGGACTACCTCGAGTGAGCAGTTCTTC. This encodes CASSLPGTTSSEQFF.

This clonotype was seen repeatedly, ten times or more. The chain recombines TRBV5-4 with TRBJ1-6, with D perhaps matching TRBD1 (5 bases). This CDR3 spans 13 amino acids. V shed 4 bases and J shed 8 bases, with 10 bases lying between them. Germline-derived CDR1 and CDR2 are SGHNT and YYREEE (reference sequence). The CDR3 DNA reads TGTGCCAGCAGCCCGGACATATATTCACCCCTCCACTTT. Its translation: CASSPDIYSPLHF. The variable domain in full, completed from reference TRBV5-4 and TRBJ1-6, reads ETGVTQSPTHLIKTRGQQVTLRCSSQSGHNTVSWYQQALGQGPQFIFQYYREEENGRGNFPPRFSGLQFPNYSSELNVNALELDDSALYLCASSPDIYSPLHFGNGTRLTVT.